These T cell receptor beta chains were read from a single sample in a study of blood T cell repertoires in COVID-19. Produced via immunoSEQ multiplex PCR; TCRdb's table is partial and in-frame only. This repertoire shows 150,000 to 200,000 clones, over 75% found once; its top ten account for about a tenth. Material: peripheral blood. Receptors were obtained from a human donor in a cohort sampled during active COVID-19. The CDR3 runs from the conserved cysteine through the conserved F or W. Each record gives: J gene, D gene, clone size, V gene, CDR3 protein, CDR3 DNA. D genes are given only for firm matches. Size values are once, few and many counts, or a class for expanded clones, and some rows have none.

>TRBJ2-1|.|.|TRBV7-2
CASSHRYNEQFF
TGTGCCAGCAGTCACAGGTACAATGAGCAGTTCTTC
>TRBJ1-3|TRBD1|.|TRBV4-1
CASSQVGQGAEGNTIYF
TGCGCCAGCAGCCAAGTGGGACAGGGGGCAGAAGGAAACACCATATATTTT
>TRBJ2-2|.|.|TRBV19
CAATRSHLSNTGELFF
TGTGCCGCCACTAGGAGCCATCTATCCAACACCGGGGAGCTGTTTTTT
>TRBJ2-3|.|.|TRBV6-5
CATETYPTDTQYF
TGTGCCACTGAGACTTACCCCACAGATACGCAGTATTTT
>TRBJ1-2|.|few|TRBV30
CAWSHSPHGYTF
TGTGCCTGGAGTCACTCCCCTCATGGCTACACCTTC
>TRBJ2-1|.|.|TRBV9
CASSVAAGMNNEQFF
TGTGCCAGCAGCGTAGCGGCGGGGATGAACAATGAGCAGTTCTTC
>TRBJ2-7|.|.|TRBV11-3
CASSLDARGEQYF
TGTGCCAGCAGCTTAGACGCACGGGGCGAGCAGTACTTC
>TRBJ1-6|.|.|TRBV10-3
CAISESRAGALHF
TGTGCCATCAGTGAGTCGAGGGCAGGGGCCCTCCACTTT
>TRBJ2-1|.|.|TRBV5-1
CASSRSGSSYNEQFF
TGCGCCAGCAGTCGTTCCGGGAGCTCCTACAATGAGCAGTTCTTC
>TRBJ2-7|.|.|TRBV4-3
CASSQGFGSSYEQYF
TGCGCCAGCAGCCAAGGTTTCGGTAGCTCCTACGAGCAGTACTTC
>TRBJ2-3|.|.|TRBV4-1
CASSQISGAEPDTQYF
TGCGCCAGCAGCCAAATTTCAGGGGCCGAGCCAGATACGCAGTATTTT
>TRBJ2-1|.|.|TRBV4-3
CASSPRLGSYNEQFF
TGCGCCAGCAGCCCCCGACTAGGATCCTACAATGAGCAGTTCTTC
>TRBJ2-3|.|.|TRBV11-2
CASSLDPNTQYF
TGTGCCAGCAGCTTAGATCCTAATACGCAGTATTTT
>TRBJ2-5|.|.|TRBV5-5
CASSYRDNPGETQYF
TGTGCCAGCAGCTACCGGGACAACCCCGGAGAGACCCAGTACTTC
>TRBJ2-1|.|few|TRBV7-2
CASSPTLDRLYNEQFF
TGTGCCAGCAGCCCAACCTTAGACAGGTTGTACAATGAGCAGTTCTTC
>TRBJ1-1|.|few|TRBV3-1/TRBV3-2
CASSQVSGRGRTEAFF
TGTGCCAGCAGCCAAGTATCCGGCAGGGGAAGAACTGAAGCTTTCTTT
>TRBJ2-3|.|.|TRBV11-2
CASSQFGYQSGPTQYF
TGTGCCAGCAGCCAATTCGGGTATCAGAGCGGGCCTACGCAGTATTTT
>TRBJ2-7|TRBD2|.|TRBV11-2
CASSLVSGIPSYEQYF
TGTGCCAGCAGCTTGGTTAGCGGGATCCCTTCCTACGAGCAGTACTTC
>TRBJ2-7|TRBD2|.|TRBV4-1
CASSQEWGGTYEQYF
TGCGCCAGCAGCCAAGAGTGGGGGGGTACCTACGAGCAGTACTTC
>TRBJ1-2|.|.|TRBV9
CASSVATGPYGYTF
TGTGCCAGCAGCGTAGCTACAGGGCCCTATGGCTACACCTTC
>TRBJ2-3|TRBD2|.|TRBV5-1
CASKFSHGGGPSGDTQYF
TGCGCCAGCAAGTTCTCCCACGGGGGAGGGCCCAGTGGAGATACGCAGTATTTT
>TRBJ2-1|TRBD1|.|TRBV18
CASSPRTGEGEQFF
TGTGCCAGCTCACCTCGGACAGGGGAGGGTGAGCAGTTCTTC
>TRBJ2-1|TRBD2|.|TRBV20-1
CSASGTSGYNEQFF
TGCAGTGCTAGTGGGACTAGCGGTTATAATGAGCAGTTCTTC
>TRBJ1-5|.|few|TRBV5-8
CASTRGLRPQHF
TGTGCCAGCACGCGGGGGTTGCGGCCCCAGCATTTT
>TRBJ2-2|.|.|TRBV7-2
CASSLGAQGGGELFF
TGTGCCAGCAGCTTAGGTGCGCAGGGCGGCGGGGAGCTGTTTTTT
>TRBJ1-1|.|few|TRBV27
CASSLSGFRTEAFF
TGTGCCAGCAGTTTATCTGGGTTCAGGACTGAAGCTTTCTTT
>TRBJ1-2|TRBD1|.|TRBV28
CASSLKGGAYGYTF
TGTGCCAGCAGTTTAAAAGGGGGCGCCTATGGCTACACCTTC